The clone carrying this TCR beta chain occurred a few times. Its target is unknown. TCR libraries were built from approximately 520 ng of total RNA by linear amplification. As originally analysed: Sequencing covered around 78,000 rearranged alpha-chain transcripts across about 5 healthy donors. TCRdb passed the reads through MiXCR, listing each CDR3 protein once. The V and J calls were determined by TCRdb, not by the authors. The sample lists about 180,000 distinct CDR3 sequences, 65% to 75% occurring once. These data are taken from a study of healthy donors' naive CD4 and CD8 T cells. Study-wide background: TCR alpha primers covered all functional IMGT alpha gene variants. Findings and limits, study-wide: The study did not address homeostatic proliferation effects in naive T cells.

The CDR3 consists of 12 residues. From germline, CDR1 is DFQATT and CDR2 SNEGSKA (reference sequence). The V end lost 3 bases, the J end lost 14 bases, and 17 bases lay between the germline ends. The sequence came from a pool of human donors in good health; the sample pools cells from several healthy donors. Sequencing was carried out using naive CD4+ and CD8+ T cells sorted from blood, pooled from several donors. The gene calls are TRBV20-1 and TRBJ2-1; a weak D match, TRBD2 (6 bases). CDR3 sequence reads: CSARMGGFSEFF. The CDR3 nucleotides are TGCAGTGCTAGGATGGGGGGATTTAGCGAGTTCTTC.